Below, 27 T cell receptor beta chains from the same sample are listed, as sequenced in a study of vaccination effects on CD4 cells after COVID-19. Measured with immunoSEQ multiplex PCR; TCRdb has only the in-frame clones, and not every one. Of about 71,000 clones listed, roughly 80% are singletons. Their cognate antigens are unknown. With roughly 10 days of culture completed, CD4+ T cells were isolated. Either the BNT162b2 or mRNA-1273 vaccine was given to participants in two doses. The sequenced sample was CD4+ T cells from PBMCs cultured without peptide, obtained after COVID-19 vaccination. The receptors here all came from a human donor who received a COVID-19 vaccine.

The chain uses TRBV10-1 and TRBJ2-3; D remains ambiguous. V was clipped by 6 bases and J by 3 bases, with 16 bases between them. Germline CDR1 reads WNHNN; CDR2 reads SYGVQD (reference sequence). The CDR3 has 15 amino acids. The CDR3 DNA reads as TGCGCCAGCAGCGAGCGCTTTCAGACGACAGATACGCAGTATTTT. This sequence encodes CASSERFQTTDTQYF.

A few counts support this clone. As DNA, the CDR3 is TGTGCCAGCTCTTCTAATCTAGCGGAGTACAATGAGCAGTTCTTC. Amino acid sequence: CASSSNLAEYNEQFF. V usage is TRBV18 and J usage is TRBJ2-1, with 7 positions matching TRBD2. The germline V gene has CDR1 KGHSH and CDR2 LQKENI. The CDR3 has 15 residues. V lost 6 bases and J lost 4; bases outside the gene matches: 9.

The chain carries TRBV7-2 and TRBJ2-3; D may match TRBD1 or TRBD2 (5 bases each). Germline V CDR1 and CDR2: SGHTA, FQGNSA. Trimming stripped 3 bases from V and 2 bases from J, with 15 bases between. CDR3 length: 16 amino acids. The DNA for the CDR3 is TGTGCCAGCAGCTTGGGGCGGGCGGTTAACACAGATACGCAGTATTTT. Translation gives CASSLGRAVNTDTQYF.

The chain has TRBV4-3 and TRBJ1-4; tentatively, D is TRBD1 (6 bases). V lost 4 bases and J 0 bases, leaving 24 bases between the germline ends. The length of the CDR3 is 20 residues. Germline V CDR1 and CDR2: LGHNA, YSLEER. For the CDR3, the DNA is TGCGCCAGCAGCCGATCACCGAACAGGGAGAATGTGGCAACTAATGAAAAACTGTTTTTT. Encoded protein: CASSRSPNRENVATNEKLFF.

V is TRBV3-1 (or the pseudogene TRBV3-2) and J is TRBJ2-2; a possible D gene is TRBD1 (6 bases). Between the trimmed V and J ends, which lost 6 bases and 6 bases, there was a span of 14 bases. The CDR3 totals 14 residues. Germline V gene data show CDR1 as LGHDT and CDR2 as YNNKEL (reference sequence). The chain's CDR3 is CASSENRVPGELFF. CDR3 bases: TGTGCCAGCAGTGAAAACAGGGTTCCCGGGGAGCTGTTTTTT.

The rearrangement links TRBV6-5 to TRBJ1-3, with D possibly being TRBD1 (5 bases). Trimming took off 2 bases at V and 8 bases at J, with 10 bases between the two ends. CDR1 is MNHEY and CDR2 is SVGAGI in the germline V gene. This CDR3 contains 13 residues. The CDR3 loop reads CASSYRVQDTIYF. CDR3 sequence (DNA): TGTGCCAGCAGTTACAGGGTACAGGACACCATATATTTT.

The J gene is TRBJ2-5, the V gene TRBV2, with D possibly being TRBD2 (7 bases). Germline V gene lookup returns CDR1 SNHLY and CDR2 FYNNEI. This CDR3 is 15 amino acids long. The ends were cut back, 1 base at V and 5 bases at J, with 14 bases in the middle. The CDR3 loop reads CASSEEEGGQETQYF. CDR3 DNA: TGTGCCAGCAGTGAAGAAGAGGGGGGGCAGGAGACCCAGTACTTC.

V usage is TRBV7-3 and J usage is TRBJ2-3; possibly TRBD1 or TRBD2 for D (5 bases each). Germline V lookup: CDR1 SGHTA, CDR2 FQGTGA. V was pared by 4 bases and J by 10 bases, with 15 bases between. CDR3 length: 13 amino acids. The CDR3 nucleotides are TGTGCCAGCAGCTCCCCAACCGGGACCCCGCAGTATTTT. Its translation is CASSSPTGTPQYF.

This sequence joins TRBV7-3 and TRBJ2-2; D is perhaps TRBD1 (8 bases). Trimming removed 2 bases at V and 4 bases at J, with 14 bases between. The germline CDR1 and CDR2 sequences are SGHTA and FQGTGA. This CDR3 has 16 residues. CDR3 protein: CASSLGQGGGTGELFF. The CDR3 nucleotides read TGTGCCAGCAGCTTAGGACAGGGAGGGGGCACCGGGGAGCTGTTTTTT.

This sequence joins TRBV27 and TRBJ1-6, with D maybe TRBD1 (5 bases). This CDR3 region has 14 residues. Germline lookup yields CDR1 MNHEY and CDR2 SMNVEV (reference sequence). Trimming cost V 7 bases and J 4 bases, with 11 bases left between them. CDR3 bases: TGTGCCAGCACAAGGGACCCGTATAATTCACCCCTCCACTTT. Protein sequence: CASTRDPYNSPLHF.

V usage is TRBV20-1 and J usage is TRBJ1-6; weak D call: TRBD1 (6 bases). This CDR3 region has 14 residues. V gave up 3 bases and J gave up 6 bases, with 12 bases separating them. Germline V gene lookup returns CDR1 DFQATT and CDR2 SNEGSKA (reference sequence). The CDR3 sequence is CSASRGAINSPLHF. The CDR3 DNA is TGCAGTGCTAGTAGGGGGGCCATTAATTCACCCCTCCACTTT.

This sequence joins TRBV19 and TRBJ1-1; tentatively, D is TRBD1 (5 bases). Germline V gene data show CDR1 as LNHDA and CDR2 as SQIVND (reference sequence). This CDR3 comprises 14 residues. The V and J ends lost 6 bases and 5 bases respectively, with 16 bases between them. The CDR3 bases are TGTGCCAGTAGCGACAGAGTACGAGAGACTGAAGCTTTCTTT. Translating it yields CASSDRVRETEAFF.

V gene TRBV18 combines with J gene TRBJ1-5; TRBD1 might be the D (6 bases). CDR1 is KGHSH, CDR2 LQKENI, per germline. This CDR3 is 16 amino acids long. V lost 1 base and J lost 0, with 10 bases in between. The CDR3 sequence is CASSPLGQLSNQPQHF. The CDR3 DNA follows: TGTGCCAGCTCACCACTCGGACAGCTTAGCAATCAGCCCCAGCATTTT. The variable domain in full, with the rest retrieved from reference TRBV18 and TRBJ1-5, is NAGVMQNPRHLVRRRGQEARLRCSPMKGHSHVYWYRQLPEEGLKFMVYLQKENIIDESGMPKERFSAEFPKEGPSILRIQQVVRGDSAAYFCASSPLGQLSNQPQHFGDGTRLSIL.

The chain carries TRBV5-5 and TRBJ1-2, with D maybe TRBD1 (5 bases). Looked up from germline, CDR1 is SGHKS and CDR2 is YYEKEE (reference sequence). The V end was cut by 5 bases, the J end by 14 bases, with 19 bases between. The CDR3 totals 12 residues. CDR3 protein: CASRMEGSRETF. In DNA, the CDR3 is TGTGCCAGCAGAATGGAGGGGTCCCGGGAGACCTTC.

The chain recombines TRBV30 with TRBJ1-2, with TRBD1 identical over 10 bases. V lost 2 bases to trimming and J lost 4 bases; unmatched junction nucleotides: 7. The CDR3 consists of 15 residues. The germline V gene has CDR1 GTSNPN and CDR2 SVGIG (reference sequence). The CDR3 here is CAWSHRGTGAYGYTF. CDR3 DNA: TGTGCCTGGAGTCACAGGGGGACAGGGGCCTATGGCTACACCTTC.

CDR3 nucleotides: TGTGCCACCAGGAAAGCGGGGATCGCAGATACGCAGTATTTT. It yields the protein CATRKAGIADTQYF. This chain connects TRBV24-1 to TRBJ2-3; 7 bases map to TRBD2. The germline V gene encodes CDR1 KGHDR and CDR2 SFDVKD. V lost 7 bases and J lost 4; bases outside the gene matches: 7. The CDR3 loop spans 14 amino acids.

V usage is TRBV4-1 and J usage is TRBJ2-6; TRBD1 is a possible D gene (7 bases). The V end was cut by 4 bases, the J end by 0 bases, with 19 bases between. Germline loops: CDR1 MGHRA, CDR2 YSYEKL. The CDR3 runs 19 residues. CDR3 DNA sequence: TGCGCCAGCAGCCTACGGAGCGCAGGGGGGTACTCTGGGGCCAACGTCCTGACTTTC. It specifies CASSLRSAGGYSGANVLTF.

This clone was seen just once. The rearrangement joins TRBV7-2 to TRBJ2-2, with a possible D match to TRBD2 (6 bases). V gave up 4 bases and J gave up 8 bases, with 14 bases separating them. Germline CDR1 reads SGHTA; CDR2 reads FQGNSA. CDR3 length: 14 amino acids. For the CDR3, the DNA is TGTGCCAGCAGCTACTCGCGGGGCACGGGGGAGCTGTTTTTT. This translates into CASSYSRGTGELFF.

V usage is TRBV28 and J usage is TRBJ1-6; possible D gene TRBD1, 6 bases. The CDR3 consists of 16 residues. CDR1 and CDR2 (germline): MDHEN, SYDVKM. Between the trimmed V and J ends, which lost 8 bases and 2 bases, there was a span of 16 bases. The CDR3 DNA sequence: TGTGCCAGCTTGAGACGCAGGGGAACCTATAATTCACCCCTCCACTTT. It codes for CASLRRRGTYNSPLHF. The whole variable domain, filled in from reference TRBV28 and TRBJ1-6, reads DVKVTQSSRYLVKRTGEKVFLECVQDMDHENMFWYRQDPGLGLRLIYFSYDVKMKEKGDIPEGYSVSREKKERFSLILESASTNQTSMYLCASLRRRGTYNSPLHFGNGTRLTVT.

V usage is TRBV5-1 and J usage is TRBJ2-2, with a possible D match to TRBD2 (7 bases). This CDR3 contains 15 residues. Looked up from germline, CDR1 is SGHRS and CDR2 is YFSETQ. The ends were cut back, 2 bases at V and 4 bases at J, with 12 bases in the middle. The CDR3 region is CASSFEGGLTGELFF. The CDR3 bases are TGCGCCAGCAGCTTCGAGGGGGGGCTCACCGGGGAGCTGTTTTTT.

Worth noting for this clone: Distinct nucleotide sequences in the sample also encode this CDR3. V is TRBV28 and J is TRBJ1-2, with 9 nucleotides matching TRBD1. The CDR3 length is 16 residues. Germline-derived CDR1 and CDR2 are MDHEN and SYDVKM. J gave up 8 bases and V 6 bases, and 16 bases lay outside the gene matches. The CDR3: CASRPPRDRAKGGYTF. The CDR3 DNA follows: TGTGCCAGCAGGCCACCACGGGACAGGGCAAAGGGGGGCTACACCTTC.

V is TRBV19 and J is TRBJ2-2; possible D gene TRBD2, 6 bases. V was cut by 6 bases and J by 1 base, with 9 bases left in between. This CDR3 spans 14 amino acids. Germline-derived CDR1 and CDR2 are LNHDA and SQIVND (reference sequence). For the CDR3, the DNA is TGTGCCAGTAGGTTAGCGGTGAACACCGGGGAGCTGTTTTTT. Protein product: CASRLAVNTGELFF.

The chain is built from TRBV28 and TRBJ1-5; 7 bases match TRBD1. This CDR3 is built from 13 residues. Germline CDR1 is MDHEN and CDR2 is SYDVKM. Unmatched junction bases numbered 3, after V lost 6 bases and J lost 4 bases. The CDR3 loop is CASRQGTNQPQHF. Written as DNA, the CDR3 is TGTGCCAGCAGACAGGGGACTAATCAGCCCCAGCATTTT.

The chain uses TRBV5-1 and TRBJ2-2, with 7 positions matching TRBD1. This CDR3 has 13 residues. V lost 2 bases, J lost 7 bases, and 2 bases stayed unmatched. Germline V gene data show CDR1 as SGHRS and CDR2 as YFSETQ. The CDR3 nucleotides read TGCGCCAGCAGCTTCTGGACAGGCGGGGAGCTGTTTTTT. It encodes CASSFWTGGELFF. Based on the CDR3 plus reference TRBV5-1 and TRBJ2-2, the full variable domain is KAGVTQTPRYLIKTRGQQVTLSCSPISGHRSVSWYQQTPGQGLQFLFEYFSETQRNKGNFPGRFSGRQFSNSRSEMNVSTLELGDSALYLCASSFWTGGELFFGEGSRLTVL.

The V call is TRBV19, the J call TRBJ2-4, with D hard to call. Per the germline V gene, CDR1 is LNHDA and CDR2 is SQIVND (reference sequence). V dropped 1 base and J dropped 8 bases, with 12 bases sitting between them. The CDR3 runs 14 residues. The CDR3 DNA is TGTGCCAGTAGTATAGGACGGAATACCGACATTCAGTACTTC. Residues: CASSIGRNTDIQYF.

The rearrangement links TRBV18 to TRBJ1-2; 8 nucleotides align to TRBD1. The junction had 12 bases not matched to a gene; V was cut back by 4 bases and J by 2 bases. Germline V gene data show CDR1 as KGHSH and CDR2 as LQKENI. The CDR3 extends over 17 amino acids. The CDR3 sequence: CASSQSNEGQANYGYTF. As DNA, the CDR3 is TGTGCCAGCTCACAATCAAATGAGGGACAGGCAAACTATGGCTACACCTTC.

The chain couples TRBV4-1 to TRBJ2-1; 14 bases align to TRBD2. The junction had 10 bases not matched to a gene; V was cut back by 4 bases and J by 5 bases. CDR3 length: 18 residues. CDR1 is MGHRA, CDR2 YSYEKL, per germline. The CDR3 loop reads CASSRGLAGVLLNNEQFF. The CDR3 DNA follows: TGCGCCAGCAGCCGGGGACTAGCGGGGGTCCTACTTAACAATGAGCAGTTCTTC.